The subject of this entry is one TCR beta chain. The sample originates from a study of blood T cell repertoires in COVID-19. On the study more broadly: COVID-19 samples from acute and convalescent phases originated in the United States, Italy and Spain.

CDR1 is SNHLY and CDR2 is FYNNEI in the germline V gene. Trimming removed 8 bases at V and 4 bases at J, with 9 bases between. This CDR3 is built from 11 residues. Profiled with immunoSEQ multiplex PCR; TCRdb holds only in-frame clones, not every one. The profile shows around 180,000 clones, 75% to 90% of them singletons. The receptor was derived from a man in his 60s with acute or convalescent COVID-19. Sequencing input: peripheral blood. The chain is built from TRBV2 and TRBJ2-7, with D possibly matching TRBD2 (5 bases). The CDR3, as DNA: TGTGCCAGCGTGAGGGCTTACGAGCAGTACTTC. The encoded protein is CASVRAYEQYF.